This T cell receptor (beta chain) was observed in a study of control samples from healthy donors and cancer patients. V lost 0 bases and J 8 bases, leaving 5 bases between the germline ends. Looked up from germline, CDR1 is SGHDT and CDR2 is YYEEEE. This CDR3 region has 11 residues. The table came from immunoSEQ multiplex PCR; TCRdb's copy has only in-frame clones and leaves some out. Found here are 85,000 to 110,000 clones, around nine tenths of them singletons; the top ten hold under 20%. Sequenced input: PBMCs. The sequence was collected from a man aged 60 to 75 with lung cancer. The chain joins TRBV5-6 to TRBJ2-5, with D unresolved. The CDR3 bases are TGTGCCAGCAGCTTGGAAACAACCCAGTACTTC. Its translation: CASSLETTQYF.